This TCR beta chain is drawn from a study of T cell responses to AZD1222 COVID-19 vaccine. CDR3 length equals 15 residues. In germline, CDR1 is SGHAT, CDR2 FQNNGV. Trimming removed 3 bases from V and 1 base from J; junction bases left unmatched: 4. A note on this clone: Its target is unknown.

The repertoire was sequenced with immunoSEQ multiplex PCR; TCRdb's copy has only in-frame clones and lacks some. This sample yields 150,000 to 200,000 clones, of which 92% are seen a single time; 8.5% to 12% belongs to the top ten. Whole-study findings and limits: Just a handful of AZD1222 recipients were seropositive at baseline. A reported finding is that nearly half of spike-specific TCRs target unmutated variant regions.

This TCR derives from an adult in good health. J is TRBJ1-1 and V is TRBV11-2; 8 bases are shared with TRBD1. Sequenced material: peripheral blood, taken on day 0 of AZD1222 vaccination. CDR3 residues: CASSFGTGTNTEAFF. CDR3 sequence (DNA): TGTGCCAGCAGCTTCGGGACAGGTACGAACACTGAAGCTTTCTTT.